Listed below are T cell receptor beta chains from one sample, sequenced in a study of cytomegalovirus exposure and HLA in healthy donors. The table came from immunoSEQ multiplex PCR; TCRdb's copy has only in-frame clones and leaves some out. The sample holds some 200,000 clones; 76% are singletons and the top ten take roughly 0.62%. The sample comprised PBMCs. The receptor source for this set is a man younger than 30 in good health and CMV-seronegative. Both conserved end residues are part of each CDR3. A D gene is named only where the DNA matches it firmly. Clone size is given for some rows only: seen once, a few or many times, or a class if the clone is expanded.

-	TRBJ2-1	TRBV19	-	TGTGCCAGTAGTATAGGGCAGAACAATGAGCAGTTCTTC	CASSIGQNNEQFF
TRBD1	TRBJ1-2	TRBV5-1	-	TGCGCCAGCAGTTCCACAGGGGACTATGGCTACACCTTC	CASSSTGDYGYTF
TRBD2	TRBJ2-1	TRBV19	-	TGTGCCAGTAGTACCGGACTAGCGGCCTACAATGAGCAGTTCTTC	CASSTGLAAYNEQFF
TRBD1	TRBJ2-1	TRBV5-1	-	TGCGCCAGCAGCTTCGACAGGGGGCTCAACAATGAGCAGTTCTTC	CASSFDRGLNNEQFF
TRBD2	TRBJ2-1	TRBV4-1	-	TGCGCCAGCAGCCAAGTGTTGGTAGCGGGTAACAATGAGCAGTTCTTC	CASSQVLVAGNNEQFF
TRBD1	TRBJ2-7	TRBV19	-	TGTGCCAGTACCCACCGACAGGGGGCGTACGAGCAGTACTTC	CASTHRQGAYEQYF
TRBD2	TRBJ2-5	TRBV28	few	TGTGCCAGCAGTTCGGGGACTAGCGGGCCGGTGGAGACCCAGTACTTC	CASSSGTSGPVETQYF
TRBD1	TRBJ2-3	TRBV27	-	TGTGCCAGCAGTTTACGGCCCCGACAGGGGAGCACAGATACGCAGTATTTT	CASSLRPRQGSTDTQYF
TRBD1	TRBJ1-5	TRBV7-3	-	TGTGCCAGCAGTCTCCGGGACAGGGGTGGCAATCAGCCCCAGCATTTT	CASSLRDRGGNQPQHF
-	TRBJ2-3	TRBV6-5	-	TGTGCCTGGGGGGACGGGGGAGTTGGGACAGATACGCAGTATTTT	CAWGDGGVGTDTQYF
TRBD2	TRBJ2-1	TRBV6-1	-	TGTGCCAGCAGTGATAAGTGGGAGGGCCTTAATGAGCAGTTCTTC	CASSDKWEGLNEQFF
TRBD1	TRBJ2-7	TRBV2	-	TGTGCCAGCACCCCGCAGACAGGGGATTACGAGCAGTACTTC	CASTPQTGDYEQYF
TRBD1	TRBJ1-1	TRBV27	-	TGTGCCAGCAGTCCGGCTCCGGGACAGGCCCCCCCGAACACTGAAGCTTTCTTT	CASSPAPGQAPPNTEAFF
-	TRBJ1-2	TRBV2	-	TGTGCCAGCAGTGAGGTCCAGGACACCATCGGCTACACCTTC	CASSEVQDTIGYTF
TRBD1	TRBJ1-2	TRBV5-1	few	TGCGCCAGCAGCGACCCCCGGGACAGCCTCTATGGCTACACCTTC	CASSDPRDSLYGYTF
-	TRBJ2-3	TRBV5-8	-	TGTGCCAGCAGCTTGTCTAGCGGCACAGATACGCAGTATTTT	CASSLSSGTDTQYF
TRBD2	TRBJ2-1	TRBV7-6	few	TGTGCCAGCAGCTCCATTAGCGGGAGGGCCGCGGATGAGCAGTTCTTC	CASSSISGRAADEQFF
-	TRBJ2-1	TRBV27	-	TGTGCCAGCAGGACTAGTATTGAGCAGTTCTTC	CASRTSIEQFF
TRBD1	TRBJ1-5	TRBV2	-	TGTGCCAGCAGAACGGACAGGCCTAGCAATCAGCCCCAGCATTTT	CASRTDRPSNQPQHF
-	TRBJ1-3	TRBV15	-	TGTGCCACCAGCAGCCCCAGGGTGCGGGGAAACACCATATATTTT	CATSSPRVRGNTIYF
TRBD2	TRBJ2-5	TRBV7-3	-	TGTGCCAGCAGCTTAAGCGGGGGGGGTCAAGAGACCCAGTACTTC	CASSLSGGGQETQYF
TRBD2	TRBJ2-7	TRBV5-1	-	TGCGCCAGCAGCTTGGCATCCGGGAGGGAGGGCGAGCAGTACTTC	CASSLASGREGEQYF